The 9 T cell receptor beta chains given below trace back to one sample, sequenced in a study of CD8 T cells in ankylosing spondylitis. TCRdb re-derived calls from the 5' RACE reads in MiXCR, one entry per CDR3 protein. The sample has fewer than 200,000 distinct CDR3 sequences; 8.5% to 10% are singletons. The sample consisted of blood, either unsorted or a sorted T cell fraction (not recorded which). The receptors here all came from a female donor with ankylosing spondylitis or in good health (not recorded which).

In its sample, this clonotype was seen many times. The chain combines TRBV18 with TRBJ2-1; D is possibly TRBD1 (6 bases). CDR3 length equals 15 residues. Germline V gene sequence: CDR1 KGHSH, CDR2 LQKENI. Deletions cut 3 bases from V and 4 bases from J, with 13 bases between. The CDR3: CASSPPTGPYNEQFF. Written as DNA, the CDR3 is TGTGCCAGCTCACCCCCCACAGGGCCGTACAATGAGCAGTTCTTC.

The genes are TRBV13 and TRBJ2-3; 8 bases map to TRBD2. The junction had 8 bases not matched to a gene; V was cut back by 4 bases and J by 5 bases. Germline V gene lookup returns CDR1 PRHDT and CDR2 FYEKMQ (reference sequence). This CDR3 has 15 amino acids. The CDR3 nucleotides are TGTGCCAGCAGCTCCAGCGGGAGACCGGGAGATACGCAGTATTTT. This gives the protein CASSSSGRPGDTQYF.

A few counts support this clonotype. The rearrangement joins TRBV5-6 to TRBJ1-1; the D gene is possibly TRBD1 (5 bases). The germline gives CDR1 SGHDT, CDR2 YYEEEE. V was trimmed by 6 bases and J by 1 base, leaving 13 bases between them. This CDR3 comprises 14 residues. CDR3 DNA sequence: TGTGCCAGCACCGGCACGGGGGAGAACACTGAAGCTTTCTTT. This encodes CASTGTGENTEAFF.

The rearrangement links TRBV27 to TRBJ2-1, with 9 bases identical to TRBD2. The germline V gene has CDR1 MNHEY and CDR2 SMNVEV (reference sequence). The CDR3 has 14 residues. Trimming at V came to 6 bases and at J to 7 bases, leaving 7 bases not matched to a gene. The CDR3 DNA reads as TGTGCCAGCAGCGCGGGAGGGCCGTGGAATGAGCAGTTCTTC. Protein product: CASSAGGPWNEQFF.

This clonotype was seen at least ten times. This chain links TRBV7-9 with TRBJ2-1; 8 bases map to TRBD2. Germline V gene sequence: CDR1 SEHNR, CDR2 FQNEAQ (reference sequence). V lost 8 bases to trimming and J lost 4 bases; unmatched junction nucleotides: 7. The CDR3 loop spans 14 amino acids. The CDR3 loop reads CASLSGSAYNEQFF. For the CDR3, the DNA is TGTGCCAGCCTCAGCGGGAGTGCTTACAATGAGCAGTTCTTC.

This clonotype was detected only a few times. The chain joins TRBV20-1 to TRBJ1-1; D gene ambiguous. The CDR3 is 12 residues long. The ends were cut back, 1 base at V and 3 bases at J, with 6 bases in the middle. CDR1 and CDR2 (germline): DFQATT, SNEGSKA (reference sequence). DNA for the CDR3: TGCAGTGCTAGAGGGGGAGACACTGAAGCTTTCTTT. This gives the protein CSARGGDTEAFF.

The chain's CDR3 is CASSSGLGETQYF. The CDR3 DNA reads TGTGCCAGCAGTTCCGGACTCGGGGAGACCCAGTACTTC. This chain connects TRBV6-5 to TRBJ2-5, with D maybe TRBD2 (5 bases). The CDR3 has 13 amino acids. Germline CDR1 reads MNHEY; CDR2 reads SVGAGI. Between the trimmed V and J ends, which lost 4 bases and 5 bases, there was a span of 11 bases.

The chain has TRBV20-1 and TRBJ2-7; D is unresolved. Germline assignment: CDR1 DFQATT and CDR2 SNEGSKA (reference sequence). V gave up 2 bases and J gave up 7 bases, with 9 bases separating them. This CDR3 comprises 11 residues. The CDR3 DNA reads TGCAGTGCTAGATCAATGGGGGAGCAGTACTTC. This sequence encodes CSARSMGEQYF.

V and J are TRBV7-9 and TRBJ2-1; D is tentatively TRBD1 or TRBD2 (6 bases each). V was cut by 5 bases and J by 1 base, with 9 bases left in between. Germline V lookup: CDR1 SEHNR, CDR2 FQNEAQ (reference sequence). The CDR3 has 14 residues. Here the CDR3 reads CASSEGGSYNEQFF. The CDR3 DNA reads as TGTGCCAGCAGCGAGGGGGGTTCCTACAATGAGCAGTTCTTC.